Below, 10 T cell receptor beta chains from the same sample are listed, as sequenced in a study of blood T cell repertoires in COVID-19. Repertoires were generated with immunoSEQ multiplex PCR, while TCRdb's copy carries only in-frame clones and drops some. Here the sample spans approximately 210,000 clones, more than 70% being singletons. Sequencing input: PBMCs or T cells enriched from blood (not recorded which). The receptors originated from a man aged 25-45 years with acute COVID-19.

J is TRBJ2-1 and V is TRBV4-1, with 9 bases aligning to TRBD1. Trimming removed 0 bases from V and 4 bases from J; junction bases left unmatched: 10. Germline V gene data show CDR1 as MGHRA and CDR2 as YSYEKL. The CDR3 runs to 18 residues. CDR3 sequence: CASSQEGAPGQGYNEQFF. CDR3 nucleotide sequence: TGCGCCAGCAGCCAAGAGGGAGCACCGGGACAGGGTTACAATGAGCAGTTCTTC.

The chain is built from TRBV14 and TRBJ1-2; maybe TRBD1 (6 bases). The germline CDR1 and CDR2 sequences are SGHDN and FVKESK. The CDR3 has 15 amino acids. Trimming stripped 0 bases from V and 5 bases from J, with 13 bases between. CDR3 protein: CASSQDGRGTYGYTF. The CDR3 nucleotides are TGTGCCAGCAGCCAAGATGGCAGGGGAACGTATGGCTACACCTTC.

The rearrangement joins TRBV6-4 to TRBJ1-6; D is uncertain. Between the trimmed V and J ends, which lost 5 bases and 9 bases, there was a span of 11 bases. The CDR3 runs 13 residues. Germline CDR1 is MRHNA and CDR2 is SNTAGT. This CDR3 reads CASSPGEFSPLHF. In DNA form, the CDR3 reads TGTGCCAGCAGTCCCGGGGAATTTTCACCCCTCCACTTT.

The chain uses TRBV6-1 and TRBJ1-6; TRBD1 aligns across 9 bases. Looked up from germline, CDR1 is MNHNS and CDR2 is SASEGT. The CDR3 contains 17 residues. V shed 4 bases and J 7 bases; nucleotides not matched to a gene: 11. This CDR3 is CASSVSTGGAANSPLHF. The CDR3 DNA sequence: TGTGCCAGCAGTGTTTCTACAGGGGGCGCCGCGAATTCACCCCTCCACTTT.

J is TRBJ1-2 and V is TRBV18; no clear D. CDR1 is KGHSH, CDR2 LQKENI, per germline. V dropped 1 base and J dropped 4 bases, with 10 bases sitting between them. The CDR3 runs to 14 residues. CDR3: CASSPQGGGYGYTF. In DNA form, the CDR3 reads TGTGCCAGCTCACCACAGGGAGGCGGCTATGGCTACACCTTC.

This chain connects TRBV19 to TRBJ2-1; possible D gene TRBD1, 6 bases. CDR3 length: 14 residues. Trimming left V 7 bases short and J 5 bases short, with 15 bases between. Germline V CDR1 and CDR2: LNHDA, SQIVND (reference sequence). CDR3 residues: CASKGNREHNEQFF. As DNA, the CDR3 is TGTGCCAGTAAAGGGAACAGGGAGCACAATGAGCAGTTCTTC.

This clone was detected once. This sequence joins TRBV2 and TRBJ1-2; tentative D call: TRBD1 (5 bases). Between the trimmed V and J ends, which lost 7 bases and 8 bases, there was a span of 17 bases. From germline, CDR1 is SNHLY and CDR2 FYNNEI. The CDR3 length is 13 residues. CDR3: CASTRPGPVGYTF. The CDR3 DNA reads TGTGCCAGCACCCGGCCAGGGCCAGTAGGCTACACCTTC.

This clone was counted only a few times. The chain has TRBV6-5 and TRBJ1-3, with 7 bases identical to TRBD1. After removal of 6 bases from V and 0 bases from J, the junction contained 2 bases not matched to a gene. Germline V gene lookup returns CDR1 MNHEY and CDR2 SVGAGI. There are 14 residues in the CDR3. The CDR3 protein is CASSGTDSGNTIYF. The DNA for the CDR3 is TGTGCCAGCAGCGGGACAGACTCTGGAAACACCATATATTTT.

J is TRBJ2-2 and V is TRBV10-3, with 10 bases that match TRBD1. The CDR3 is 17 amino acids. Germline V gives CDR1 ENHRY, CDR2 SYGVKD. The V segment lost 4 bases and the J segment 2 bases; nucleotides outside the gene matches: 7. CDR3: CAISGGQGRGNTGELFF. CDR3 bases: TGTGCCATCAGTGGGGGACAGGGGCGGGGAAACACCGGGGAGCTGTTTTTT.

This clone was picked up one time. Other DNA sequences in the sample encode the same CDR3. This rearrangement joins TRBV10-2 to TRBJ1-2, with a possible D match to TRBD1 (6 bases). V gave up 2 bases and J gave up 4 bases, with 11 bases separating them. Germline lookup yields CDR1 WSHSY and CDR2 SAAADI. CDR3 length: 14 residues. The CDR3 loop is CASSEQGQGYGYTF. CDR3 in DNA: TGCGCCAGCAGTGAGCAGGGGCAGGGCTATGGCTACACCTTC.